Listed below are T cell receptor beta chains from one sample, sequenced in a study of beta chain features in type 1 diabetes. TCRdb's table, derived via immunoSEQ multiplex PCR, lists solely in-frame clones and lacks some. There are hundreds of thousands of clones in the sample; approximately 8% occur only once, and 0.44% lies in the top ten. The sample comprised central memory CD4+ T cells from blood. All receptors derive from a woman aged 18-35 years in good health. CDR3s include the opening cysteine and the closing phenylalanine or tryptophan. The D gene is left open where the match is weak. Not all rows give a size; the values are once, few, many and, for expanded clones, a class.

D	J	V	size	DNA	CDR3
.	TRBJ2-1	TRBV4-1	.	TGCGCCAGCAGCCAAGTCGGGCAGCAAACAAACAATGAGCAGTTCTTC	CASSQVGQQTNNEQFF
TRBD1	TRBJ1-2	TRBV10-3	.	TGTGCCAGCAGTGGTGGGACAGGGTACGGCTACACCTTC	CASSGGTGYGYTF
TRBD1	TRBJ1-4	TRBV19	few	TGTGCCAGTAGCAAGGACAGGAGGTCGACAACTAATGAAAAACTGTTTTTT	CASSKDRRSTTNEKLFF
.	TRBJ1-1	TRBV28	few	TGTGCCAGCAGTCCAGGGGAGATTGAAGCTTTCTTT	CASSPGEIEAFF
TRBD1	TRBJ2-5	TRBV28	.	TGTGCCAGCAGTAGGGACAGCCAAGAGACCCAGTACTTC	CASSRDSQETQYF
.	TRBJ2-3	TRBV2	.	TGTGCCAGCAGGAGGGAGGCGTCTAGCACAGATACGCAGTATTTT	CASRREASSTDTQYF
.	TRBJ2-5	TRBV5-1	few	TGCGCCAGCAGCGCGACTATTGGGGCAGGGTCAGAGACCCAGTACTTC	CASSATIGAGSETQYF
TRBD2	TRBJ2-3	TRBV28	few	TGTGCCAGCAAAATAGCGGGAGAAAGAGATACGCAGTATTTT	CASKIAGERDTQYF
.	TRBJ1-1	TRBV21-1	.	TGTGCCAGCAGCAAATGGGGCCTCGATCCTACAGGGGGCCCTGAAGCTTTCTTT	CASSKWGLDPTGGPEAFF
.	TRBJ2-5	TRBV23-1	many	TGCGCCAGCAGTCTTCGGGAGTTCCAGTACTTC	CASSLREFQYF
TRBD1	TRBJ1-2	TRBV28	few	TGTGCCAGCAGAACGGGACAGTCCTATGGCTACACCTTC	CASRTGQSYGYTF
TRBD2	TRBJ2-7	TRBV6-5	few	TGTGCCAGCAAGATTCGAGCGGGAACCCTCTACGAGCAGTACTTC	CASKIRAGTLYEQYF
.	TRBJ2-1	TRBV14	many	TGTGCCAGCAGCCAACAATACAATGAGCAGTTCTTC	CASSQQYNEQFF
TRBD2	TRBJ2-3	TRBV6-4	.	TGTGCCAGCAGTGACGGGAGTAGCGGGAAAAGGCCCCGAATTAGCACAGATACGCAGTATTTT	CASSDGSSGKRPRISTDTQYF
TRBD2	TRBJ2-1	TRBV27	few	TGTGCCAGCAGTTTACCCCAATGGGGGGGCTCCTACAATGAGCAGTTCTTC	CASSLPQWGGSYNEQFF
.	TRBJ2-3	TRBV18	once	TGTGCCAGCTCACCACAGCGGTACGCCACAGATACGCAGTATTTT	CASSPQRYATDTQYF
TRBD1	TRBJ2-7	TRBV28	many	TGTGCCAGCAGTCAGACAGGGAATTACGAGCAGTACTTC	CASSQTGNYEQYF
.	TRBJ2-1	TRBV7-2	few	TGTGCCAGCAGCAATGCCGACACCTATGAGCAGTTCTTC	CASSNADTYEQFF
.	TRBJ2-1	TRBV4-1	.	TGCGCCAGCAGCCAAGATAGTTATAGCTCCTACAATGAGCAGTTCTTC	CASSQDSYSSYNEQFF
TRBD2	TRBJ2-1	TRBV6-5	few	TGTGCCAGCAGTTACACTAGCGGGAGCTCCTACAATGAGCAGTTCTTC	CASSYTSGSSYNEQFF
.	TRBJ2-3	TRBV28	.	TGTGCCAGCAGCTCCGCCTGGGGTGCAGATACGCAGTATTTT	CASSSAWGADTQYF
.	TRBJ2-3	TRBV5-1	many	TGCGCCAGCAGCTTGGCCACAGATACGCAGTATTTT	CASSLATDTQYF
.	TRBJ2-1	TRBV5-6	many	TGTGCCAGCAGCTTACTAGTGGGCACCAATGAGCAGTTCTTC	CASSLLVGTNEQFF
TRBD2	TRBJ2-2	TRBV10-3	few	TGTGCCAGCAGTTACCCTAGCGGGAGTGGCTTCACCGGGGAGCTGTTTTTT	CASSYPSGSGFTGELFF
TRBD2	TRBJ2-3	TRBV27	.	TGTGCCAGCAGTTACCTCGGGCTAGCGGGAGTGGGGAGCGACGCAGATACGCAGTATTTT	CASSYLGLAGVGSDADTQYF
TRBD1	TRBJ2-1	TRBV7-9	many	TGTGCCAGCACCCAGGGGGCTACTCGCTCCTACAATGAGCAGTTCTTC	CASTQGATRSYNEQFF
.	TRBJ2-3	TRBV11-2	few	TGTGCCAGCAGCTTAGAACCCCAAGGTGCAAGCACAGATACGCAGTATTTT	CASSLEPQGASTDTQYF
.	TRBJ2-5	TRBV20-1	.	TGCAGTGGGGAACGGCAGGAGACCCAGTACTTC	CSGERQETQYF
.	TRBJ2-7	TRBV20-1	.	TGCAGTGCCTCCGGAACCTACGAGCAGTACTTC	CSASGTYEQYF
.	TRBJ2-7	TRBV5-1	.	TGCGCCAGCAGCTTGGTTCGACCTCCTTACGAGCAGTACTTC	CASSLVRPPYEQYF